The TCR beta chain described here comes from a study of naive and memory T cell subsets (dated by TCRdb to 2016 to 2017). General notes on the study: The study applied an open-source, UMI-based TCR alpha and beta sequencing pipeline to sorted naive and memory peripheral blood T cell subsets. The functional CMV T cell responses agreed completely with IgG serology results. RNA was DNase-treated and reverse transcribed with TCR constant-region primers, mostly using SuperScript III.

CDR1 and CDR2, per the germline V gene, are MNHEY and SVGAGI. V gives up 6 bases and J gives up 1 base, and the segment between their germline ends measures 11 bases. The CDR3 contains 14 residues, cysteine and phenylalanine counted. Here the CDR3 DNA is all that survives: 42 bases in frame from base 1. Overall study results and their limits: TCR abundance followed a power law with an exponent that was different for naive and memory subsets but consistent across the three individuals. Single alpha or beta chain sequences, rather than paired alpha/beta receptors, were used to define clonotypes. After error correction, only a single occurrence was seen for over 85% of naive TCR sequences, so much steeper abundance distributions were produced than in memory subsets. Gini index rose and Shannon and inverse Simpson diversity fell from naive through CM, EM and EMRA in both CD4 and CD8 cells. RNA-based TCR counts may be influenced by expression changes linked to T cell activation and differentiation. The repertoire findings for the naive and memory subsets could not be validated, as no ground truth was available.

The library was built by means of UMI-ligation and nested PCR. The beta constant-region primer was an equimolar mix of two oligonucleotides covering both TRBC1 and TRBC2. Four rounds of PCR were used to amplify ligated cDNA, with nested alpha and beta constant-region primers being used together with the SP2 primer. A single-stranded oligonucleotide containing the SP2 primer and a 12-nucleotide UMI was joined to the 3' end of the cDNA by T4 RNA ligase 1. The ligation reaction was incubated at 16°C for about 18-24 hours. PCR2 was typically run as a SYBR Green qPCR and stopped at a predetermined threshold to prevent over-amplification. Apart from the first purification, every purification step used Agencourt AMPure XP magnetic beads. Libraries were quantified by Qubit and checked on a TapeStation, with a main peak expected near 650 bp. Pooled libraries were sequenced on an Illumina MiSeq with v2 2x251 paired-end kits, typically giving roughly 1-2.3 million reads per sample. Libraries were pooled at around 3.8 nM per sample, and about 4.5-7% PhiX was added to improve cluster recognition. Per the original workflow: Decombinator assigned V and J genes to Demultiplexor-processed FASTQ reads by tag matching, allowing a single base-pair mismatch. Collapsinator relied on UMIs to fix sequencing errors as well as frequency errors caused by PCR heterogeneity. CDR3Translator translated TCRs and extracted CDR3s from the conserved cysteine to the FGXG phenylalanine, flagging non-productive sequences. Repertoires were subsampled to equal numbers of UMI-defined TCRs before Gini, Shannon entropy and inverse Simpson indices were calculated. Clonotype abundance distributions were fitted to a power law by maximum likelihood within the linear range. When run on a single naive CD8 sample, MIGEC and the pipeline yielded similar UMI counts, similar unique TCR numbers and similar clonal distributions. The repertoires were searched for roughly 7,000 CMV-associated CDR3 sequences that had been compiled from VDJdb and a published dataset. In TCRdb, the public reads were trimmed at Q25 with fastp and aligned with MiXCR, with productive beta chains retained. Every distinct CDR3 protein forms one entry, paired with its most common genes and DNA. None of the V and J calls come from the authors' own analysis; TCRdb made them. In this sample the table shows 95,000 to 150,000 distinct CDR3 sequences, around 35% of which occur a single time. The top ten constitute 0.9% of the sample.

This clonotype came up many times. Its antigen remains unidentified. Nothing much larger sits one base from this clone, and base qualities are not available. From the second PCR step onward, the TCR alpha chain libraries and the TCR beta chain libraries were amplified separately. The CMV status of each donor was determined by measuring IFNgamma production from CD4+ T cells after fresh PBMCs had been stimulated overnight with CMV viral lysate. CD4 T cells were positively selected using Miltenyi beads, after which CD8 T cells were positively selected from the CD4-negative fraction. After staining for CD3, CD4, CD8, CD45RA, CD27 and a live/dead dye, cells were sorted on a BD Aria II into four subsets based on CD45RA and CD27. A few healthy volunteers provided blood, and each donor's sample was split into CD4 and CD8 T cells and then further divided into four differentiation subsets. Approximately 120 ml of peripheral blood was collected from each donor, and PBMC were isolated by Ficoll-Paque PLUS density-gradient centrifugation. Sorted cells were lysed in RLT buffer, and RNA was extracted with a Qiagen RNeasy kit and stored at -80°C.

Sequenced input: central memory CD4+ T cells from blood. Read against the paper, the sample's cell subset or site label means: central memory, CD45RA- CD27+. The chain couples TRBV6-5 to TRBJ2-3; a weak D assignment points to TRBD2 (6 bases agree). The TCR originated in a human donor in good health. Read as DNA, the sequence is TGTGCCAGCAGCCAGCGGGTAGGCACAGATACGCAGTATTTT. Its product reads: CASSQRVGTDTQYF.